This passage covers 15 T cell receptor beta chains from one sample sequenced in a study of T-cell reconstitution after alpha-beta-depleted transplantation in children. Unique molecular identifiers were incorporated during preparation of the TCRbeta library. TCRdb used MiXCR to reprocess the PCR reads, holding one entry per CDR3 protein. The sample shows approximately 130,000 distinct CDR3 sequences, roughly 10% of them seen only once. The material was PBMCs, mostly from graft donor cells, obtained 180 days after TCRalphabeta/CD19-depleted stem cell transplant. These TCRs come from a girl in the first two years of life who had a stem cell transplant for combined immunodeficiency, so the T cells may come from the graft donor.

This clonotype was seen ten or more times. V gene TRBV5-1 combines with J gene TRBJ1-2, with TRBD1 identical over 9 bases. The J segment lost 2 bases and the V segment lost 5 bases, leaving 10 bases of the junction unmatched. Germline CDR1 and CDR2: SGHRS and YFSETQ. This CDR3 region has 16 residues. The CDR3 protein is CASRTTFGQGNYGYTF. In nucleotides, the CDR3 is TGCGCCAGCAGAACAACATTTGGACAGGGGAACTATGGCTACACCTTC.

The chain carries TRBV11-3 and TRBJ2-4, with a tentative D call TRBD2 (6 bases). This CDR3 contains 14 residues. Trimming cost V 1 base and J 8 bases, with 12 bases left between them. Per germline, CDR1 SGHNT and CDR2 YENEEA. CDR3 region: CASSLGNSGDIQYF. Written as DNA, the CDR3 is TGTGCCAGCAGCTTAGGGAATTCGGGGGACATTCAGTACTTC.

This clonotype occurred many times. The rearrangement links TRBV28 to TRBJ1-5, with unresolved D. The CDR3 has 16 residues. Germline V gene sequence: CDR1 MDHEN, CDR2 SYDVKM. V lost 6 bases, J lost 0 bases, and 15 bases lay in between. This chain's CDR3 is CASSPGLFASNQPQHF. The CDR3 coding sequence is TGTGCCAGCAGCCCAGGACTTTTCGCTAGCAATCAGCCCCAGCATTTT.

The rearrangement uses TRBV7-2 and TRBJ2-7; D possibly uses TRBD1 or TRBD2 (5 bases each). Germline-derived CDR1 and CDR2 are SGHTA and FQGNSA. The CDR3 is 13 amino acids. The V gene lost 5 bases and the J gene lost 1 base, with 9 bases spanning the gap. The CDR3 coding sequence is TGTGCCAGCAGCGGGGGACCTTCCTACGAGCAGTACTTC. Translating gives CASSGGPSYEQYF.

The CDR3 here is CASSLAAGTFGDEQYF. Written as DNA, the CDR3 is TGTGCCAGCAGCTTAGCGGCCGGGACATTCGGAGACGAGCAGTACTTC. The genes are TRBV7-6 and TRBJ2-7, with D perhaps TRBD1 (6 bases). This CDR3 has 16 residues. CDR1 SGHVS and CDR2 FNYEAQ come from the germline V gene. The ends were cut back, 0 bases at V and 5 bases at J, with 17 bases in the middle. Full variable domain (missing parts from reference TRBV7-6 and TRBJ2-7): GAGVSQSPRYKVTKRGQDVALRCDPISGHVSLYWYRQALGQGPEFLTYFNYEAQQDKSGLPNDRFSAERPEGSISTLTIQRTEQRDSAMYRCASSLAAGTFGDEQYFGPGTRLTVT.

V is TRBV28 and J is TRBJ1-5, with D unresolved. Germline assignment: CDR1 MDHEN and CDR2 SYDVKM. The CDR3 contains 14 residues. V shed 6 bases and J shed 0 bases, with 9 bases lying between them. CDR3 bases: TGTGCCAGCAGCCGAGACTATAGCAATCAGCCCCAGCATTTT. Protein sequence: CASSRDYSNQPQHF.

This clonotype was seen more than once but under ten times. CDR3 loop: CSARLGVPSYEQYF. In DNA form, the CDR3 reads TGCAGTGCTAGATTAGGGGTTCCCTCCTACGAGCAGTACTTC. This chain joins TRBV20-1 and TRBJ2-7; a possible D gene is TRBD1 (5 bases). Germline CDR1 DFQATT, CDR2 SNEGSKA (reference sequence). The CDR3 loop spans 14 amino acids. Trimming removed 2 bases at V and 0 bases at J, with 11 bases between.

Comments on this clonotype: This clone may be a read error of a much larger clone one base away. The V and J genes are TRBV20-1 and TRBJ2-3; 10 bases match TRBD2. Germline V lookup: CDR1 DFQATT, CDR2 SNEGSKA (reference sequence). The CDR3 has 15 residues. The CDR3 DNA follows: TGCAATGCTCTAGGAGTAGCGGGGGGAATAGATACGCAGTATTTT. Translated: CNALGVAGGIDTQYF.

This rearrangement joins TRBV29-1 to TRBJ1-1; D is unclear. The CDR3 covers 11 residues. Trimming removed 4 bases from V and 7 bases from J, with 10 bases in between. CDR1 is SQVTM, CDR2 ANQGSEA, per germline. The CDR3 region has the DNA TGCAGCGTTGTCCGGGAGTTTGAAGCTTTCTTT. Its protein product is CSVVREFEAFF.

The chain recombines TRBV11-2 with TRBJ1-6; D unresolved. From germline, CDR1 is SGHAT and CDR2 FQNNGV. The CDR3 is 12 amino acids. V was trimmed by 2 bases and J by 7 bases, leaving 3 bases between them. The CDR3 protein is CASSLRNSPLHF. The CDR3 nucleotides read TGTGCCAGCAGCTTAAGGAATTCACCCCTCCACTTT.

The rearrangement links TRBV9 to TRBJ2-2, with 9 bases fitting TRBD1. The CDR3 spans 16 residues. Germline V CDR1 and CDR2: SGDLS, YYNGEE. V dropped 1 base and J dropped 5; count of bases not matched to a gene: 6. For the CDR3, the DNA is TGTGCCAGCAGCGTACTAGGGACAGGGTGGACCGGGGAGCTGTTTTTT. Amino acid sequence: CASSVLGTGWTGELFF.

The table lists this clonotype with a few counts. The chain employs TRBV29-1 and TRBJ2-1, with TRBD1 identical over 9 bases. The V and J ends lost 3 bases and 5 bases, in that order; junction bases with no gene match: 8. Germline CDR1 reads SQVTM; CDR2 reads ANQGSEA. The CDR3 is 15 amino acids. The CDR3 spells CSVEDWTGVNNEQFF. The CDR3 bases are TGCAGCGTTGAGGATTGGACAGGGGTCAACAATGAGCAGTTCTTC.

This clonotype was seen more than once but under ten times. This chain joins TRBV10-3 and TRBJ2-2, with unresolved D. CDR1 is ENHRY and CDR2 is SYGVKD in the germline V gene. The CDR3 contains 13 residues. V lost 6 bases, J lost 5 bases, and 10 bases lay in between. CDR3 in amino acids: CAISYQSTGELFF. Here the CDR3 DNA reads TGTGCCATCAGCTATCAAAGTACCGGGGAGCTGTTTTTT.

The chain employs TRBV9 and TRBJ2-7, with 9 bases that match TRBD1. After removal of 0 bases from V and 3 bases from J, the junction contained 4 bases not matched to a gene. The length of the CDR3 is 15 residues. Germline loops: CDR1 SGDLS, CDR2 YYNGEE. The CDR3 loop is CASSVEDRGFYEQYF. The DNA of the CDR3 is TGTGCCAGCAGCGTAGAGGACAGGGGTTTCTACGAGCAGTACTTC. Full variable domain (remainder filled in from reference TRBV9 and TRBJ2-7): DSGVTQTPKHLITATGQRVTLRCSPRSGDLSVYWYQQSLDQGLQFLIQYYNGEERAKGNILERFSAQQFPDLHSELNLSSLELGDSALYFCASSVEDRGFYEQYFGPGTRLTVT.

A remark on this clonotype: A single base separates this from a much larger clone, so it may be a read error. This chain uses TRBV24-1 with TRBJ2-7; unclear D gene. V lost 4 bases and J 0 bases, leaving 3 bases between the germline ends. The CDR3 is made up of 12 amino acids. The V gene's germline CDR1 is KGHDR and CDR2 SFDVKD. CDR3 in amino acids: CATSDSSYEQYF. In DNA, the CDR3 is TGTGCCACCAGTGACAGCTCCTACGAGCAGTACTTC.